This TCR beta chain was captured by sequencing in a study of CD8+ T cells in alopecia areata. This CDR3 spans 12 amino acids. Deletions cut 7 bases from V and 1 base from J, with 10 bases between. Per the germline V gene, CDR1 is SQVTM and CDR2 is ANQGSEA. Reverse transcribed after extraction, RNA yielded cDNA as the sequencing template. Produced via immunoSEQ multiplex PCR; TCRdb's table is partial and in-frame only. The table lists 120,000 or so clones, approximately 53% of them singletons. Source: CD4+ T cells sorted from blood, taken at week 0. This receptor was taken from a human donor with alopecia areata. The genes are TRBV29-1 and TRBJ2-5; D gene uncertain. The CDR3 region has the DNA TGCAGCGCGCGGCAGCCCCAAGAGACCCAGTACTTC. Amino acid sequence: CSARQPQETQYF.